The clone carrying this TCR beta chain showed up just once. The data stem from a study of blood T cell repertoires in COVID-19. Study background: Sites in the United States, Italy and Spain provided acute and convalescent COVID-19 samples.

Germline V lookup: CDR1 MNHEY, CDR2 SVGEGT. The CDR3 extends over 14 amino acids. The germline V and J ends were trimmed by 4 bases and 4 bases, with 13 bases remaining between them. Original methodology: The assay estimated nucleated cells by amplifying reference gene primers. TCRdb's table, derived via immunoSEQ multiplex PCR, lists solely in-frame clones and lacks some. D and trimming come from the DNA, and the V and J calls and clone size come from that table. Counted here are 200,000 to 300,000 clones, roughly 88% occurring once; the ten biggest clones make up 2% to 3%. Recruitment covered over 20 US areas and drew participants whose ages spanned about 18 to 95 years.

The chain employs TRBV6-2 or TRBV6-3 and TRBJ2-5; D is possibly TRBD2 (6 bases). The receptor was isolated from a woman aged 40 to 50 with acute COVID-19. Sequencing used PBMCs or T cells enriched from blood (not recorded which). The CDR3 DNA reads as TGTGCCAGCAGTTCTATTAGACTAGGAGAGACCCAGTACTTC. This gives the protein CASSSIRLGETQYF.